This TCR beta chain emerged from a study of T cell clonality in common variable immunodeficiency. There are many counts of this clone. What it binds is not known. With the read ending 3 residues before the CDR3 end, the germline J gene is used to fill in that end. Study-level points and caveats: Repertoire-complication correlations in CVID were limited by patient heterogeneity. Fewer deletions and N-nucleotide insertions were reportedly seen in common variable immunodeficiency TCR beta sequences.

Diagnosis required reduced IgG, IgA and/or IgM with specific antibody deficiency. Control and CVID samples contributed equal amounts of genomic DNA. Clones were sequenced by immunoSEQ multiplex PCR, and TCRdb holds only the in-frame ones, with some missing. This sample has tens of thousands of clones, each found more than once. Germline CDR1 reads MGHRA; CDR2 reads YSYEKL. CDR3 length: 14 residues. V lost 6 bases to trimming and J lost 5 bases; unmatched junction nucleotides: 6. The receptor's source is a human donor with common variable immunodeficiency. The rearrangement joins TRBV4-1 to TRBJ2-2; TRBD1 matches 7 bases. Material for sequencing was peripheral blood mononuclear cells. The CDR3 DNA, read in part, is TGCGCCAGCAGTTGGCCAGGGGGAACCGGGGAG. Translation: CASSWPGGTGE. The entire CDR3 protein reads CASSWPGGTGELFF.